This T cell receptor (beta chain) came from a study of lymphopenia after photon versus proton radiotherapy. Measured with immunoSEQ multiplex PCR; TCRdb has only the in-frame clones, and not every one. The repertoire has 68,000 or so clones, just over 90% of them found once; the top ten carry roughly 2.7%. Study-level findings and limits: Oligoclonal CD8+ Temra expansion after nadir drove photon patients' diversity drop. Better survival with proton therapy was suggested as possible, not demonstrated.

Concerning this clone itself: Its antigen remains unknown.

The sequences come from peripheral blood, collected from a patient treated with photon-based radiotherapy. The source is a woman between 65 and 79 years old with pancreatic cancer.

CDR3 bases: TGTGCCAGCAGCCTGGACGGGAGGGAACCTGAAGCTTTCTTT. Encoded protein: CASSLDGREPEAFF. The V and J genes are TRBV2 and TRBJ1-1, with D unclear. Germline CDR1 reads SNHLY; CDR2 reads FYNNEI. V lost 6 bases and J lost 6, with 17 bases in between. The CDR3 runs to 14 residues.